What follows describes a single TCR beta chain. Its antigen is undetermined. The data belong to a study of cytomegalovirus exposure and HLA in healthy donors. Across the whole study: In a later analysis, the roughly 120 validation repertoires were reported to have used the same platform as the roughly 730 first-cohort repertoires.

The length of the CDR3 is 14 residues. Trimming at V came to 6 bases and at J to 2 bases, leaving 4 bases not matched to a gene. Germline V lookup: CDR1 SNHLY, CDR2 FYNNEI. Study results and limitations: Many donors carried some public TCRs, although rarity characterized most TCR sequences. 164 TCR beta chains were listed as cytomegalovirus-associated.

Produced via immunoSEQ multiplex PCR; TCRdb's table is partial and in-frame only. The sample shows about 360,000 clones, just over 85% of them seen only once. This chain links TRBV2 with TRBJ1-5; 7 bases are a match to TRBD1. This sequence was found in a young woman in good health and CMV-seronegative. Specimen: PBMCs. CDR3 DNA: TGTGCCAGCAGCGACAGGGTGGGCAATCAGCCCCAGCATTTT. Encoded protein: CASSDRVGNQPQHF.